This T cell receptor beta chain was documented in a study of blood T cell repertoires in COVID-19. Study in general: The United States, Italy and Spain supplied acute and convalescent COVID-19 samples. The analysed material was cDNA or gDNA that came from T cells, B-cell-depleted T cells, or PBMCs.

The length of the CDR3 is 16 residues. Between the trimmed V and J ends, which lost 8 bases and 0 bases, there was a span of 17 bases. The V gene's germline CDR1 is GTSNPN and CDR2 SVGIG (reference sequence). In the original workflow: Estimation of nucleated cell counts was performed using reference gene primer amplification. Some clones are missing from TCRdb's copy, which holds only in-frame ones; the method was immunoSEQ multiplex PCR. D and trimming were read from the DNA, whereas the V and J calls and clone size are those reported in that table. The table includes approximately 60,000 clones, 82% detected once.

Sequenced sample: peripheral blood. The V call is TRBV30, the J call TRBJ2-6; maybe TRBD1 (6 bases). The receptor was isolated from a woman aged 60 to 75 with acute or convalescent COVID-19. The CDR3 sequence is CAGSGQTLSGANVLTF. In DNA, the CDR3 is TGTGCCGGATCGGGACAAACCCTCTCTGGGGCCAACGTCCTGACTTTC.